This T cell receptor beta chain was obtained from a study of cytomegalovirus exposure and HLA in healthy donors. Study-wide background: Of the donors genotyped, several hundred in all, 65% to 90% fell in the Caucasian-associated ancestry cluster.

Whole-study findings and limits: By HLA locus, TCR association rates varied in a later analysis, with DRB1 showing the most and HLA-C the fewest. A missense variant in DCLRE1C was later tied to TCR beta V- and J-gene trimming.

The CDR3 extends over 14 amino acids. Germline CDR1 and CDR2: MDHEN and SYDVKM. V gave up 7 bases and J gave up 3 bases, with 13 bases separating them. This clone was counted between two and nine times. Its antigen is unidentified. Other DNA sequences in the same sample also yield this CDR3. 13 Jbeta primers and 60 Vbeta primers were used for the PCR. As originally analysed: About 11 million of tens of millions of unique TCR beta chains were shared, per a later count. TCRdb's table, derived via immunoSEQ multiplex PCR, lists solely in-frame clones and lacks some. The V and J calls and clone size come from that table; D and trimming were worked out from the DNA. The sample yields 90,000 to 110,000 clones, more than 65% seen once.

The chain couples TRBV28 to TRBJ1-5, with a possible D match to TRBD1 (5 bases). The receptor was derived from a middle-aged man in good health and CMV-seropositive. Sequencing was done on a sample of PBMCs. The CDR3 is CASTLGGSNQPQHF. CDR3 bases: TGTGCCAGCACCTTGGGGGGTTCCAATCAGCCCCAGCATTTT.